This entry is about one T cell receptor (beta chain). The data are from a study of shared clonotypes between healthy human individuals. Cells designated naive CD8 were CD45RO-negative and were positively selected for CCR7, with terminally differentiated effector memory CD45RA+ cells excluded. Trimming pared 2 bases from V and 6 bases from J, leaving 10 bases between. The CDR3 sequence is 13 residues long. Per germline, CDR1 LNHDA and CDR2 SQIVND (reference sequence). Only in-frame clones appear in the TCRdb table, and some are missing; sequencing was by immunoSEQ multiplex PCR. The table records about 1.9 million clones, 85% to 95% of them present only once.

The clonotype was recovered from a man aged 18 to 29 in good health. Some clones in this sample may be carry-over from other donors' samples. This rearrangement joins TRBV19 to TRBJ1-2; no reliable D call. Material: naive CD8+ T cells from PBMCs. Here the CDR3 DNA reads TGTGCCAGTAGTATATCATACGGGGATGGCTACACCTTC. Protein sequence: CASSISYGDGYTF.